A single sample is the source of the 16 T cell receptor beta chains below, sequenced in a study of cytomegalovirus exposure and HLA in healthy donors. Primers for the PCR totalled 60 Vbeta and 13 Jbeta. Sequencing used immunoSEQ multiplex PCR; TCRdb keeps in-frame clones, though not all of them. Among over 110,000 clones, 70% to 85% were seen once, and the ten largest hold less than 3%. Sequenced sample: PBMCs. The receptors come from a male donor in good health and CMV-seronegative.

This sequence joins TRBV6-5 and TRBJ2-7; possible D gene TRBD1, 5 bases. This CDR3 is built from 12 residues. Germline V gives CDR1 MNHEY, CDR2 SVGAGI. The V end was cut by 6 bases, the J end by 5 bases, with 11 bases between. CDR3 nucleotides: TGTGCCAGCAGCTTTGGGGCAGACGAGCAGTACTTC. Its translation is CASSFGADEQYF.

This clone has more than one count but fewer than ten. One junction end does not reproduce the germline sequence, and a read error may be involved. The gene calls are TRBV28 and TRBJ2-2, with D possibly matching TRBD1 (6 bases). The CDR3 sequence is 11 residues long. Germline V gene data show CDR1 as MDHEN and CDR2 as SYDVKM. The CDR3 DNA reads TGTGCCAGCAGTTTTGTAACAGGGTCGGTTTTT. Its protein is CASSFVTGSVF. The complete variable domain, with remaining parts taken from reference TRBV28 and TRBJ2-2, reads DVKVTQSSRYLVKRTGEKVFLECVQDMDHENMFWYRQDPGLGLRLIYFSYDVKMKEKGDIPEGYSVSREKKERFSLILESASTNQTSMYLCASSFVTGSVFGEGSRLTVL.

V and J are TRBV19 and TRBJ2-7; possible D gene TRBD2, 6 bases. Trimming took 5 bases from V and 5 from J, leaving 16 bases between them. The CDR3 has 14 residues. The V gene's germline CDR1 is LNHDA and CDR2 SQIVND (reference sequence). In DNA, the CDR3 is TGTGCCAGTAGTTCCGTTGGGGGGAGTGACGAGCAGTACTTC. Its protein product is CASSSVGGSDEQYF.

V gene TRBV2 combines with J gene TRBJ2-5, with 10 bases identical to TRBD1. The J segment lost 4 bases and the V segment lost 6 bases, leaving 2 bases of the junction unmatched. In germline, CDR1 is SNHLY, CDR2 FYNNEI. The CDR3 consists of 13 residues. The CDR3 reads CASRRTGGETQYF. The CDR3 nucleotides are TGTGCCAGCAGGAGGACAGGGGGAGAGACCCAGTACTTC.

This CDR3 reads CSAEGLDTEAFF. CDR3 nucleotides: TGCAGCGCGGAGGGATTGGACACTGAAGCTTTCTTT. The chain carries TRBV29-1 and TRBJ1-1; D is unresolved. Germline loops: CDR1 SQVTM, CDR2 ANQGSEA. CDR3 size: 12 residues. Trimming took 7 bases from V and 3 from J, leaving 12 bases between them.

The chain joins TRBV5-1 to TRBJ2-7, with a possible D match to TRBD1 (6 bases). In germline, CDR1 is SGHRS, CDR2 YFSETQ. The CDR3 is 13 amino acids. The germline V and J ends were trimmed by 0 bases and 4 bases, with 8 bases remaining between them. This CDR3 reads CASSLGTVYEQYF. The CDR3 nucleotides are TGCGCCAGCAGCTTGGGGACAGTTTACGAGCAGTACTTC.

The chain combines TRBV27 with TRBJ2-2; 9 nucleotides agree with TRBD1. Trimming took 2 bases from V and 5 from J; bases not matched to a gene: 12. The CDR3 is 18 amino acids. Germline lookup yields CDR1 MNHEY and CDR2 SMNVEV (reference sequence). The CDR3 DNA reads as TGTGCCAGCAGTTTACTCCTCCTCTCGACAGGGGGTACCGGGGAGCTGTTTTTT. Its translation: CASSLLLLSTGGTGELFF.

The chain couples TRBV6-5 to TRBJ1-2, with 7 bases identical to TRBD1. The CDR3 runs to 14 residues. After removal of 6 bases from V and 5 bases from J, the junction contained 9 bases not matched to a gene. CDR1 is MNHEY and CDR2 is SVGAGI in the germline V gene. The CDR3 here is CASSRTGVPYGYTF. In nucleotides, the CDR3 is TGTGCCAGCAGCCGTACAGGGGTCCCTTATGGCTACACCTTC.

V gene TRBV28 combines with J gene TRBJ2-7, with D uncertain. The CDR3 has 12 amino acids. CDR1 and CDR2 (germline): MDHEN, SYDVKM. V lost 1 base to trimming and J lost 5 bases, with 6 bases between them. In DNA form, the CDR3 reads TGTGCCAGCAGTTTATACCGGGACGAGCAGTACTTC. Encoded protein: CASSLYRDEQYF.

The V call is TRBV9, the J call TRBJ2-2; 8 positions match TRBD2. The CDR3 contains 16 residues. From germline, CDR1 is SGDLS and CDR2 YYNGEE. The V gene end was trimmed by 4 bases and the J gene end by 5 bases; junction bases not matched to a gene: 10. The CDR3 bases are TGTGCCAGCAGCCCAAGGGCAGCGGGAGAAACCGGGGAGCTGTTTTTT. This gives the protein CASSPRAAGETGELFF.

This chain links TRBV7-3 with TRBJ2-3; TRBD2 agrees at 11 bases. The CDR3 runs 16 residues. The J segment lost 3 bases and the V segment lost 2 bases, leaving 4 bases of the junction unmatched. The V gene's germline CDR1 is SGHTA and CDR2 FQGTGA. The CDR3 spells CASSLSLAGGTDTQYF. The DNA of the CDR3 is TGTGCCAGCAGCTTATCCCTAGCGGGAGGTACAGATACGCAGTATTTT.

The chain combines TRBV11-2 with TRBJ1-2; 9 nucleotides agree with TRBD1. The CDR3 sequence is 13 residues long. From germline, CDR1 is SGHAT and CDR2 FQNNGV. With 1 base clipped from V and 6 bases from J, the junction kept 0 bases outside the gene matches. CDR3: CASSLGQGDGYTF. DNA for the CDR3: TGTGCCAGCAGCTTAGGACAGGGGGATGGCTACACCTTC.

As DNA, the CDR3 is TGTGCCAGCAAGGCGGCGTTCGATTCCGAGCAGTACTTC. Residues: CASKAAFDSEQYF. V and J are TRBV2 and TRBJ2-7, with D uncertain. V shed 7 bases and J shed 6 bases, with 16 bases lying between them. The germline V gene encodes CDR1 SNHLY and CDR2 FYNNEI. The CDR3 loop spans 13 amino acids.

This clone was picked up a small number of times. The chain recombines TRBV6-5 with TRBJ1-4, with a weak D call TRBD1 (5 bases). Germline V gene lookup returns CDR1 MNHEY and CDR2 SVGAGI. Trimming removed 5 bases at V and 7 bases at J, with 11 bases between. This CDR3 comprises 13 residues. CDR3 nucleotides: TGTGCCAGCAGTGTAAGGGGCGTTGAAAAACTGTTTTTT. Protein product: CASSVRGVEKLFF.

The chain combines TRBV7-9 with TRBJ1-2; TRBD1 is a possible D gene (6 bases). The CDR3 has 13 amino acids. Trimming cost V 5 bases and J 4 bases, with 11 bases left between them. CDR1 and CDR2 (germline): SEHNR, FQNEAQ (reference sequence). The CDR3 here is CASSPGQFYGYTF. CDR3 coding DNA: TGTGCCAGCAGCCCAGGACAGTTCTATGGCTACACCTTC.

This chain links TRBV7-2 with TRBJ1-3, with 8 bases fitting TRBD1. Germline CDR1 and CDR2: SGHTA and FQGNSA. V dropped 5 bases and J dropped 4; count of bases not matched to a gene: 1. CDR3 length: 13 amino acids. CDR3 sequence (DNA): TGTGCCAGCAGCCGACAGGGGGGAAACACCATATATTTT. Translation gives CASSRQGGNTIYF. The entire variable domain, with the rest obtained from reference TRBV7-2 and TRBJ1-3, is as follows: GAGVSQSPSNKVTEKGKDVELRCDPISGHTALYWYRQSLGQGLEFLIYFQGNSAPDKSGLPSDRFSAERTGGSVSTLTIQRTQQEDSAVYLCASSRQGGNTIYFGEGSWLTVV.